These T cell receptor beta chains were read from a single sample in a study of blood T cell repertoires in COVID-19. TCRdb's copy holds only in-frame clones and misses some; the assay was immunoSEQ multiplex PCR. This table has approximately 230,000 clones, 85% to 90% appearing once. Sequencing input: peripheral blood. The receptors here all came from an older man with acute or convalescent COVID-19. The CDR3 runs from the conserved cysteine through the conserved F or W. Each record gives: clone size, V gene, D gene, J gene, CDR3 protein, CDR3 DNA. The D gene is left open where the match is weak. Only some rows state a clone size, as once, few, many or a class for expanded clones.

.	TRBV7-2	.	TRBJ1-3	CASSVKTEASGNTIYF	TGTGCCAGCAGCGTCAAGACAGAAGCCTCTGGAAACACCATATATTTT
.	TRBV7-2	TRBD2	TRBJ2-1	CASSSQLLAGGYEQFF	TGTGCCAGCAGCTCCCAGTTACTAGCGGGAGGGTATGAGCAGTTCTTC
.	TRBV19	TRBD1	TRBJ1-1	CASSSQGAPTEAFF	TGTGCCAGTAGCAGCCAGGGGGCGCCAACTGAAGCTTTCTTT
once	TRBV4-3	TRBD1	TRBJ1-2	CASSPGQGNYGYTF	TGCGCCAGCAGTCCTGGACAGGGAAACTATGGCTACACCTTC
few	TRBV5-1	TRBD1	TRBJ2-7	CASSLGRQGREQYF	TGCGCCAGCAGCTTGGGGAGACAGGGACGCGAGCAGTACTTC
.	TRBV2	TRBD1	TRBJ1-2	CASNRQGAGGYTF	TGTGCCAGCAACCGACAGGGGGCTGGTGGCTACACCTTC
.	TRBV11-3	TRBD1	TRBJ2-1	CASSLARDSSSYNEQFF	TGTGCCAGCAGCTTGGCCAGGGACAGCAGCTCCTACAATGAGCAGTTCTTC
.	TRBV9	.	TRBJ1-4	CASSPGGFGEKLFF	TGTGCCAGCAGCCCGGGAGGGTTCGGGGAAAAACTGTTTTTT
.	TRBV14	TRBD2	TRBJ2-1	CASSPLGLAGTNEQFF	TGTGCCAGCAGCCCCCTGGGACTAGCGGGCACCAATGAGCAGTTCTTC
.	TRBV11-3	TRBD2	TRBJ2-2	CASSSPGLAGRAGELFF	TGTGCCAGCAGCTCACCGGGACTAGCGGGAAGGGCCGGGGAGCTGTTTTTT
.	TRBV4-3	.	TRBJ2-3	CASSQDERGFTDTQYF	TGCGCCAGCAGCCAAGATGAACGGGGTTTCACAGATACGCAGTATTTT
.	TRBV10-3	.	TRBJ2-5	CAISESRVQETQYF	TGTGCCATCAGTGAGTCGAGGGTCCAAGAGACCCAGTACTTC
.	TRBV3-1/TRBV3-2	.	TRBJ2-7	CASSQGQSYEQYF	TGTGCCAGCAGCCAAGGACAGTCCTACGAGCAGTACTTC
.	TRBV10-3	.	TRBJ1-3	CAISEGGGNTIYF	TGTGCCATCAGTGAGGGCGGAGGAAACACCATATATTTT
.	TRBV7-2	TRBD2	TRBJ2-1	CASSSENALAGNYNEQFF	TGTGCCAGCAGCTCGGAAAACGCTCTAGCGGGAAATTACAATGAGCAGTTCTTC
.	TRBV18	.	TRBJ2-5	CASSPEGVVPETQYF	TGTGCCAGCTCACCTGAAGGAGTAGTCCCGGAGACCCAGTACTTC
few	TRBV25-1	TRBD1	TRBJ1-2	CASSLLNSGTANGYTF	TGTGCCAGCAGTTTACTCAACTCCGGGACAGCGAATGGCTACACCTTC
.	TRBV12-3/TRBV12-4	.	TRBJ1-2	CASSLLAGYGYTF	TGTGCCAGCAGTTTACTAGCAGGCTATGGCTACACCTTC
.	TRBV7-6	.	TRBJ2-1	CASSLSSISEFYNEQFF	TGTGCCAGCAGCTTAAGCTCCATTAGCGAATTCTACAATGAGCAGTTCTTC
.	TRBV4-3	TRBD1	TRBJ1-1	CASSQYTDPRGTEAFF	TGCGCCAGCAGCCAATACACCGACCCCAGGGGGACTGAAGCTTTCTTT
.	TRBV11-3	TRBD1	TRBJ1-2	CASSSGQGNGYTF	TGTGCCAGCAGCTCCGGACAGGGGAACGGCTACACCTTC
.	TRBV19	TRBD2	TRBJ2-7	CASSDLGLAGDLHEQYF	TGTGCCAGTAGTGATCTGGGACTAGCGGGAGATCTTCACGAGCAGTACTTC
.	TRBV7-2	.	TRBJ2-5	CASSLAGVNQETQYF	TGTGCCAGCAGCTTAGCAGGGGTCAACCAAGAGACCCAGTACTTC
.	TRBV5-1	.	TRBJ1-2	CASSLERQAYGYTF	TGCGCCAGCAGCTTGGAAAGGCAGGCCTATGGCTACACCTTC
.	TRBV18	.	TRBJ2-1	CASSPRDSGYNEQFF	TGTGCCAGCTCACCAAGGGACTCGGGGTACAATGAGCAGTTCTTC
few	TRBV9	TRBD2	TRBJ2-3	CASSSPAGGPTDTQYF	TGTGCCAGCAGCTCCCCAGCGGGGGGGCCGACAGATACGCAGTATTTT
.	TRBV19	.	TRBJ1-1	CASSIDPPSTGTNTEAFF	TGTGCCAGTAGTATAGATCCCCCATCGACAGGTACGAACACTGAAGCTTTCTTT
once	TRBV4-3	.	TRBJ1-6	CASSQVYRGDKPLHF	TGCGCCAGCAGCCAAGTGTATCGAGGGGACAAGCCCCTCCACTTT
.	TRBV6-5	.	TRBJ2-7	CASSSSAGIYEQYF	TGTGCCAGCAGTTCGAGTGCAGGGATCTACGAGCAGTACTTC
.	TRBV6-5	TRBD1	TRBJ1-5	CASSSQGASQPQHF	TGTGCCAGCAGCTCACAGGGGGCGAGTCAGCCCCAGCATTTT
.	TRBV10-3	.	TRBJ2-7	CAISSQGESYEQYF	TGTGCCATCAGCTCACAGGGCGAGTCCTACGAGCAGTACTTC
.	TRBV3-1/TRBV3-2	TRBD1	TRBJ2-7	CASTGTARSYEQYF	TGTGCCAGCACCGGGACAGCCCGCTCCTACGAGCAGTACTTC
.	TRBV10-3	.	TRBJ1-6	CAISQQGDNSPLHF	TGTGCCATCAGTCAACAGGGAGATAATTCACCCCTCCACTTT
.	TRBV29-1	TRBD2	TRBJ2-7	CSAADSGRRYF	TGCAGCGCCGCCGATAGCGGGAGAAGGTACTTC
.	TRBV25-1	.	TRBJ2-3	CASSGAESPVGQYF	TGTGCCAGCAGTGGGGCAGAATCCCCCGTAGGGCAGTATTTT
few	TRBV19	.	TRBJ1-1	CASSVKGDTEAFF	TGTGCCAGTAGCGTTAAGGGAGACACTGAAGCTTTCTTT
.	TRBV7-8	.	TRBJ2-1	CASSSLSGYNEQFF	TGTGCCAGCAGCTCCCTCTCGGGGTACAATGAGCAGTTCTTC
.	TRBV5-6	TRBD2	TRBJ2-2	CASSRYFRTSAGELFF	TGTGCCAGCAGCAGGTACTTTCGGACTAGCGCCGGGGAGCTGTTTTTT
.	TRBV7-2	TRBD2	TRBJ2-7	CASSSWTSGRHEQYF	TGTGCCAGCAGCTCCTGGACTAGCGGGAGGCACGAGCAGTACTTC
once	TRBV7-3	.	TRBJ2-5	CASSSDSQETQYF	TGTGCCAGCAGCTCCGACAGTCAAGAGACCCAGTACTTC
.	TRBV2	.	TRBJ2-3	CARTKQGGKADTQYF	TGTGCCAGGACGAAGCAGGGGGGTAAGGCAGATACGCAGTATTTT
.	TRBV7-3	.	TRBJ1-6	CASSKNGGKASPLHF	TGTGCCAGCAGCAAAAACGGGGGTAAGGCTTCACCCCTCCACTTT
.	TRBV5-4	TRBD2	TRBJ2-2	CASSLLAGGTGELFF	TGTGCCAGCAGCCTACTAGCGGGGGGAACCGGGGAGCTGTTTTTT